Each of the 8 T cell receptor beta chains below was sequenced from the same sample in a study of T cell changes during pregnancy in multiple sclerosis. Using immunoSEQ multiplex PCR, the repertoire was profiled, and TCRdb retains in-frame clones only, with some absent. The data show tens of thousands of clones, roughly nine tenths seen once. The sequences come from CD4+ T cells from peripheral blood mononuclear cells, collected in the first trimester of pregnancy. These receptors came from a female donor with multiple sclerosis, enrolled in a pregnancy study.

The genes are TRBV7-2 and TRBJ2-1; D remains ambiguous. This CDR3 is 13 amino acids long. V lost 2 bases, J lost 10 bases, and 12 bases lay in between. Per the germline V gene, CDR1 is SGHTA and CDR2 is FQGNSA. Written as DNA, the CDR3 is TGTGCCAGCAGCTTATCTCGGTCCGGGGAGCAGTTCTTC. Amino acids: CASSLSRSGEQFF.

V is TRBV14 and J is TRBJ1-4; 9 nucleotides match TRBD1. The CDR3 is 15 residues long. CDR1 and CDR2 (germline): SGHDN, FVKESK. Losses at the gene ends were 4 bases for V and 8 bases for J; bases not matched to a gene: 8. For the CDR3, the DNA is TGTGCCAGCAGCCCCTTTACAGGGGGCAGCGAAAAACTGTTTTTT. Protein: CASSPFTGGSEKLFF.

This clone was recorded only once. This sequence joins TRBV7-2 and TRBJ1-4; 9 nucleotides match TRBD1. CDR3 length: 14 amino acids. V gave up 5 bases and J gave up 8 bases; unmatched junction bases: 6. Per the germline V gene, CDR1 is SGHTA and CDR2 is FQGNSA. The CDR3 loop reads CASSHGQGREKLFF. The CDR3 DNA follows: TGTGCCAGCAGCCACGGACAGGGGCGCGAAAAACTGTTTTTT.

The chain carries TRBV5-1 and TRBJ1-2; perhaps TRBD1 as D (6 bases). The CDR3 extends over 16 amino acids. The V end was cut by 2 bases, the J end by 4 bases, with 18 bases between. Germline CDR1 reads SGHRS; CDR2 reads YFSETQ. The CDR3 DNA sequence: TGCGCCAGCAGCTTCTTAGGGGGGGCGCTCAGCTATGGCTACACCTTC. This translates into CASSFLGGALSYGYTF. The full variable domain, its missing parts supplied by reference TRBV5-1 and TRBJ1-2, is KAGVTQTPRYLIKTRGQQVTLSCSPISGHRSVSWYQQTPGQGLQFLFEYFSETQRNKGNFPGRFSGRQFSNSRSEMNVSTLELGDSALYLCASSFLGGALSYGYTFGSGTRLTVV.

The genes are TRBV11-1 and TRBJ2-7; TRBD2 agrees at 9 bases. Trimming removed 2 bases from V and 0 bases from J; junction bases left unmatched: 14. CDR1 SGHAT and CDR2 FQDESV come from the germline V gene (reference sequence). The CDR3 has 19 amino acids. The CDR3 DNA follows: TGTGCCAGCAGCTTAACCCGGCGTCTAGCGGGGCCGAGCTCCTACGAGCAGTACTTC. Translation gives CASSLTRRLAGPSSYEQYF.

The chain joins TRBV19 to TRBJ1-4; 7 bases match TRBD1. From germline, CDR1 is LNHDA and CDR2 SQIVND (reference sequence). The J segment lost 0 bases and the V segment lost 6 bases, leaving 13 bases of the junction unmatched. The CDR3 is made up of 18 amino acids. The CDR3: CASRFGTAAFATNEKLFF. In nucleotides, the CDR3 is TGTGCCAGTAGGTTCGGGACAGCGGCCTTTGCAACTAATGAAAAACTGTTTTTT. The whole variable domain, filled in from reference TRBV19 and TRBJ1-4, reads DGGITQSPKYLFRKEGQNVTLSCEQNLNHDAMYWYRQDPGQGLRLIYYSQIVNDFQKGDIAEGYSVSREKKESFPLTVTSAQKNPTAFYLCASRFGTAAFATNEKLFFGSGTQLSVL.

V and J are TRBV12-5 and TRBJ2-5, with D perhaps matching TRBD2 (6 bases). CDR1 LGHNT and CDR2 FRNRAP come from the germline V gene. The CDR3 has 11 residues. V lost 6 bases, J lost 5 bases, and 7 bases lay in between. The CDR3: CASGEGETQYF. Written as DNA, the CDR3 is TGTGCTAGTGGGGAGGGGGAGACCCAGTACTTC.

V and J are TRBV14 and TRBJ1-1, with D possibly TRBD1 on 5 matching bases. The V gene lost 1 base and the J gene lost 1 base, with 7 bases spanning the gap. Germline CDR1 and CDR2: SGHDN and FVKESK. The CDR3 covers 14 residues. The CDR3 here is CASSQVGANTEAFF. The DNA of the CDR3 is TGTGCCAGCAGCCAAGTAGGGGCGAACACTGAAGCTTTCTTT.